The 19 T cell receptor beta chains below were found in one sample sequenced in a study of CD8+ T cells in alopecia areata. The sequencing template was cDNA reverse transcribed from extracted RNA. TCRdb's table, derived via immunoSEQ multiplex PCR, lists solely in-frame clones and lacks some. The profile shows about 200,000 clones, 50% to 65% of them singletons. The sequencing here drew on CD4+ T cells sorted from blood, taken at week 0. Every receptor here comes from a human donor with alopecia areata.

V is TRBV7-9 and J is TRBJ2-5; tentatively, D is TRBD2 (6 bases). This CDR3 has 15 residues. CDR1 is SEHNR, CDR2 FQNEAQ, per germline (reference sequence). V was cut by 3 bases and J by 1 base, with 12 bases left in between. DNA for the CDR3: TGTGCCAGCAGCTTCTACGGGGGAAGCCAAGAGACCCAGTACTTC. This encodes CASSFYGGSQETQYF.

V usage is TRBV7-2 and J usage is TRBJ2-1; 11 bases are a match to TRBD2. The V gene end was trimmed by 1 base and the J gene end by 3 bases; junction bases not matched to a gene: 11. The V gene's germline CDR1 is SGHTA and CDR2 FQGNSA. The CDR3 consists of 19 residues. The chain's CDR3 is CASSLEARTSGRYYNEQFF. The CDR3 DNA reads TGTGCCAGCAGCTTAGAGGCCCGGACTAGCGGGCGGTACTACAATGAGCAGTTCTTC.

This chain connects TRBV19 to TRBJ2-6, with D perhaps TRBD1 (5 bases). Germline V gives CDR1 LNHDA, CDR2 SQIVND (reference sequence). This CDR3 spans 16 amino acids. V shed 4 bases and J shed 2 bases, with 12 bases lying between them. DNA of the CDR3: TGTGCCAGTAGTAAAGAGTTAGGGGCTGGGGCCAACGTCCTGACTTTC. This encodes CASSKELGAGANVLTF.

The chain joins TRBV14 to TRBJ1-5, with TRBD1 as a possible D gene (5 bases). From germline, CDR1 is SGHDN and CDR2 FVKESK. Deletions cut 1 base from V and 11 bases from J, with 12 bases between. The CDR3 spans 13 residues. The DNA of the CDR3 is TGTGCCAGCAGCCAAGGGACATTCGGGTCCCAGCATTTT. It specifies CASSQGTFGSQHF.

The V and J genes are TRBV30 and TRBJ2-3; 11 positions match TRBD2. The CDR3 spans 13 residues. CDR1 and CDR2 (germline): GTSNPN, SVGIG (reference sequence). V lost 3 bases and J lost 5; bases outside the gene matches: 1. The CDR3 bases are TGTGCCTGGAGACTAGCGGGAGTAGATACGCAGTATTTT. Protein sequence: CAWRLAGVDTQYF.

This clone was seen more than once but under ten times. V is TRBV29-1 and J is TRBJ2-7, with D perhaps assigned TRBD1 or TRBD2 (6 bases each). The CDR3 length is 12 residues. Trimming shortened V by 4 bases and J by 5 bases, and 12 bases separated the two germline ends. Germline CDR1 is SQVTM and CDR2 is ANQGSEA. CDR3: CSVVVGGDEQYF. For the CDR3, the DNA is TGCAGCGTTGTGGTGGGGGGCGACGAGCAGTACTTC.

The rearrangement joins TRBV4-1 to TRBJ2-4, with 12 bases matching TRBD2. CDR3 length: 19 amino acids. Losses at the gene ends were 0 bases for V and 9 bases for J; bases not matched to a gene: 15. Germline CDR1 and CDR2: MGHRA and YSYEKL. The CDR3 DNA is TGCGCCAGCAGCCAAGACCCCCCTGCGACTAGCGGGAGAACTGTCATTCAGTACTTC. Translating it yields CASSQDPPATSGRTVIQYF.

The gene calls are TRBV30 and TRBJ1-2; no clear D. Germline lookup yields CDR1 GTSNPN and CDR2 SVGIG (reference sequence). V was shortened by 3 bases and J by 0 bases, with 17 bases between the two germline ends. The CDR3 contains 16 residues. CDR3 in amino acids: CAWRELVWTTNYGYTF. CDR3 sequence (DNA): TGTGCCTGGAGGGAGTTGGTTTGGACCACTAACTATGGCTACACCTTC.

This clone was detected a few times. The rearrangement links TRBV2 to TRBJ2-4, with D possibly being TRBD2 (6 bases). The CDR3 has 15 amino acids. The V end lost 3 bases, the J end lost 0 bases, and 9 bases lay between the germline ends. Germline V gene lookup returns CDR1 SNHLY and CDR2 FYNNEI. The CDR3 spells CASSEQGLAKNIQYF. The CDR3 DNA reads TGTGCCAGCAGTGAGCAGGGACTAGCCAAAAACATTCAGTACTTC.

The V call is TRBV10-3, the J call TRBJ1-1; D is perhaps TRBD1 (5 bases). The CDR3 extends over 12 amino acids. V lost 2 bases and J lost 5, with 6 bases in between. Germline V gene sequence: CDR1 ENHRY, CDR2 SYGVKD. CDR3 in DNA: TGTGCCATCAGTGAGCGACAGACTGAAGCTTTCTTT. Translated, it gives CAISERQTEAFF.

The chain joins TRBV5-1 to TRBJ2-6; D not resolved. From germline, CDR1 is SGHRS and CDR2 YFSETQ. CDR3 length equals 16 residues. The V end was cut by 1 base, the J end by 0 bases, with 8 bases between. The CDR3 loop reads CASSLRPSSGANVLTF. CDR3 DNA sequence: TGCGCCAGCAGCTTGAGGCCCAGCTCTGGGGCCAACGTCCTGACTTTC. The whole variable domain, remainder taken from reference TRBV5-1 and TRBJ2-6, is KAGVTQTPRYLIKTRGQQVTLSCSPISGHRSVSWYQQTPGQGLQFLFEYFSETQRNKGNFPGRFSGRQFSNSRSEMNVSTLELGDSALYLCASSLRPSSGANVLTFGAGSRLTVL.

The chain employs TRBV7-3 and TRBJ2-2; D gene uncertain. The CDR3 runs 14 residues. The germline V gene encodes CDR1 SGHTA and CDR2 FQGTGA. V was cut by 5 bases and J by 8 bases, with 15 bases left in between. The CDR3 is CASSLGSESGELFF. As DNA, the CDR3 is TGTGCCAGCAGCCTAGGCAGTGAGTCTGGGGAGCTGTTTTTT.

This clone turned up a few times. This chain connects TRBV30 to TRBJ1-1; tentative D call: TRBD1 (5 bases). CDR3 length: 15 residues. Germline V gene data show CDR1 as GTSNPN and CDR2 as SVGIG (reference sequence). Between the trimmed V and J ends, which lost 4 bases and 1 base, there was a span of 16 bases. The CDR3 loop reads CAWTPVGGWNTEAFF. In DNA, the CDR3 is TGTGCCTGGACCCCTGTGGGGGGATGGAACACTGAAGCTTTCTTT.

The V call is TRBV19, the J call TRBJ1-2; weak D call: TRBD1 (5 bases). The V gene's germline CDR1 is LNHDA and CDR2 SQIVND (reference sequence). The CDR3 spans 14 residues. The germline V and J ends were trimmed by 5 bases and 2 bases, with 12 bases remaining between them. As DNA, the CDR3 is TGTGCCAGTAGTCAGGCCCGGGGGAACTATGGCTACACCTTC. It specifies CASSQARGNYGYTF.

This clone is a singleton in its sample. This chain uses TRBV30 with TRBJ2-7; D gene ambiguous. The CDR3 has 13 amino acids. V gave up 1 base and J gave up 2 bases, with 9 bases separating them. CDR1 GTSNPN and CDR2 SVGIG come from the germline V gene (reference sequence). This chain's CDR3 is CAWSELPTYEQYF. The CDR3 DNA reads TGTGCCTGGAGTGAGCTACCAACCTACGAGCAGTACTTC. The full variable domain, its missing parts supplied by reference TRBV30 and TRBJ2-7, is SQTIHQWPATLVQPVGSPLSLECTVEGTSNPNLYWYRQAAGRGLQLLFYSVGIGQISSEVPQNLSASRPQDRQFILSSKKLLLSDSGFYLCAWSELPTYEQYFGPGTRLTVT.

This sequence joins TRBV4-2 and TRBJ1-5; 7 bases map to TRBD1. The germline gives CDR1 LGHNA, CDR2 YNFKEQ. This CDR3 spans 16 amino acids. J gave up 7 bases and V 0 bases, and 9 bases lay outside the gene matches. The CDR3 nucleotides are TGTGCCAGCAGCCAAGATTTGAGAGGGGGCGGCCAGCCCCAGCATTTT. Translated: CASSQDLRGGGQPQHF.

This clone turned up a few times. The chain is built from TRBV15 and TRBJ2-7, with D tentatively TRBD1 (6 bases). Trimming cost V 0 bases and J 6 bases, with 18 bases left between them. The CDR3 covers 16 residues. Germline values: CDR1 LNHNV, CDR2 YYDKDF (reference sequence). CDR3 amino acids: CATSRDPTGRGREQYF. The CDR3 DNA sequence: TGTGCCACCAGCAGAGATCCAACAGGGAGAGGACGCGAGCAGTACTTC.

The chain couples TRBV2 to TRBJ2-5, with D perhaps matching TRBD1 or TRBD2 (5 bases each). CDR1 is SNHLY and CDR2 is FYNNEI in the germline V gene. The CDR3 has 12 residues. Trimming removed 6 bases from V and 7 bases from J, with 12 bases in between. CDR3 coding DNA: TGTGCCAGCAGCCCCAGGGAGTCGACCCAGTACTTC. Amino acids: CASSPRESTQYF.

This chain joins TRBV27 and TRBJ2-7; TRBD2 might be the D (6 bases). V was cut by 6 bases and J by 0 bases, with 21 bases left in between. This CDR3 is built from 17 residues. From germline, CDR1 is MNHEY and CDR2 SMNVEV (reference sequence). CDR3 amino acids: CASSLSWDFTSSYEQYF. The DNA for the CDR3 is TGTGCCAGCAGCCTTTCTTGGGACTTTACAAGCTCCTACGAGCAGTACTTC.